The next 15 T cell receptor beta chains were all read from a single sample in a study of blood T cells in healthy people across ages. Then a second PCR, running roughly 7 to 11 cycles, was carried out with a sample-barcoded 5' primer and a J-beta primer mix. A single record per CDR3 protein comes from TCRdb applying MiXCR to the 5' RACE reads. The profile shows about 1.6 million distinct CDR3 sequences, around 36% of them singletons. The sequencing sample was made of blood. These TCRs come from a woman under 40 in good health.

This clonotype was recorded at least ten times. The genes are TRBV29-1 and TRBJ2-7, with a weak D call TRBD2 (5 bases). The ends were cut back, 4 bases at V and 3 bases at J, with 10 bases in the middle. This CDR3 is 12 amino acids long. CDR1 SQVTM and CDR2 ANQGSEA come from the germline V gene. DNA for the CDR3: TGCAGCGTTGCCGGTCGGGGCTACGAGCAGTACTTC. Translating it yields CSVAGRGYEQYF.

The V call is TRBV6-5, the J call TRBJ2-5; 12 bases are shared with TRBD2. Germline V lookup: CDR1 MNHEY, CDR2 SVGAGI. The CDR3 spans 16 residues. J gave up 5 bases and V 2 bases, and 6 bases lay outside the gene matches. The CDR3 coding sequence is TGTGCCAGCAGTTACACCACTAGCGGGGGGTGGGAGACCCAGTACTTC. This encodes CASSYTTSGGWETQYF.

This clonotype was observed a handful of times. The chain has TRBV2 and TRBJ1-4, with D uncertain. Trimming shortened V by 1 base and J by 4 bases, and 7 bases separated the two germline ends. The CDR3 is 14 residues long. Germline CDR1 reads SNHLY; CDR2 reads FYNNEI. CDR3 nucleotide sequence: TGTGCCAGCAGTGAAGGAAACGTTAATGAAAAACTGTTTTTT. Translated, it gives CASSEGNVNEKLFF.

There are a few counts of this clonotype. This rearrangement joins TRBV12-5 to TRBJ2-5, with a possible D match to TRBD1 (5 bases). Germline CDR1 is LGHNT and CDR2 is FRNRAP. The CDR3 totals 13 residues. V lost 6 bases, J lost 5 bases, and 13 bases lay in between. CDR3 residues: CASGRTLGETQYF. As DNA, the CDR3 is TGTGCTAGTGGCCGGACACTGGGGGAGACCCAGTACTTC.

The chain combines TRBV13 with TRBJ2-7; D is unresolved. CDR3 size: 15 residues. Between the trimmed V and J ends, which lost 3 bases and 1 base, there was a span of 13 bases. In germline, CDR1 is PRHDT, CDR2 FYEKMQ (reference sequence). The CDR3 nucleotides read TGTGCCAGCAGCTTCGTTGGGATCGGTTCCTACGAGCAGTACTTC. Translated: CASSFVGIGSYEQYF.

The sample holds a few counts of this clonotype. This chain connects TRBV9 to TRBJ2-3; TRBD1 matches at 9 bases. This CDR3 contains 16 residues. V gave up 1 base and J gave up 4 bases; unmatched junction bases: 7. Germline CDR1 is SGDLS and CDR2 is YYNGEE. This chain's CDR3 is CASSVRGDRAADTQYF. CDR3 coding DNA: TGTGCCAGCAGCGTAAGAGGGGACAGGGCAGCAGATACGCAGTATTTT.

The J gene is TRBJ2-1, the V gene TRBV5-1; 9 nucleotides align to TRBD2. The CDR3 sequence is 15 residues long. With 4 bases clipped from V and 7 bases from J, the junction kept 9 bases outside the gene matches. CDR1 and CDR2 from the germline V gene are SGHRS and YFSETQ. CDR3 nucleotide sequence: TGCGCCAGCAGCCTACTCCGACTAGCGGAAAATGAGCAGTTCTTC. Amino acid sequence: CASSLLRLAENEQFF.

This clonotype was counted a few times. V and J are TRBV20-1 and TRBJ2-6; TRBD1 aligns across 7 bases. CDR1 and CDR2 from the germline V gene are DFQATT and SNEGSKA (reference sequence). V dropped 1 base and J dropped 0; count of bases not matched to a gene: 9. This CDR3 region has 18 residues. CDR3 region: CSARVRIGTDSGANVLTF. CDR3 coding DNA: TGCAGTGCTAGAGTCAGGATCGGGACAGACTCTGGGGCCAACGTCCTGACTTTC.

The J gene is TRBJ2-1, the V gene TRBV5-1; TRBD2 aligns across 9 bases. Per germline, CDR1 SGHRS and CDR2 YFSETQ. V shed 0 bases, J shed 10 bases, and the junction held 5 bases outside the gene matches. The CDR3 consists of 14 residues. The CDR3 bases are TGCGCCAGCAGCTTGGCTCTAGCGGGAAAGGAGCAGTTCTTC. Amino acid sequence: CASSLALAGKEQFF.

V is TRBV12-3 or TRBV12-4 and J is TRBJ2-1, with no clear D. The CDR3 has 11 amino acids. V dropped 3 bases and J dropped 9 bases, with 6 bases sitting between them. Here the CDR3 DNA reads TGTGCCAGCAGTTTTATTGGTGAGCAGTTCTTC. It yields the protein CASSFIGEQFF.

CDR3 in DNA: TGTGCCAGCAGTTACGAAGGTAGTGGTGGCTACACCTTC. Amino acids: CASSYEGSGGYTF. This chain uses TRBV6-6 with TRBJ1-2; no reliable D call. Germline V gene sequence: CDR1 MNHNY, CDR2 SVGAGI (reference sequence). The CDR3 covers 13 residues. Trimming cost V 2 bases and J 7 bases, with 11 bases left between them.

Only a few counts were recorded for this clonotype. The V and J genes are TRBV20-1 and TRBJ1-5; 9 nucleotides agree with TRBD1. CDR1 DFQATT and CDR2 SNEGSKA come from the germline V gene (reference sequence). After removal of 2 bases from V and 0 bases from J, the junction contained 5 bases not matched to a gene. The CDR3 sequence is 16 residues long. The CDR3 here is CSARPGQGYSNQPQHF. The CDR3 DNA sequence: TGCAGTGCTAGACCGGGACAGGGCTATAGCAATCAGCCCCAGCATTTT.

The rearrangement joins TRBV20-1 to TRBJ2-1, with D perhaps TRBD1 or TRBD2 (5 bases each). The CDR3 has 13 residues. Trimming shortened V by 4 bases and J by 7 bases, and 14 bases separated the two germline ends. CDR1 and CDR2 (germline): DFQATT, SNEGSKA (reference sequence). Here the CDR3 reads CSATYDWGNEQFF. CDR3 sequence (DNA): TGCAGTGCTACATACGACTGGGGGAATGAGCAGTTCTTC.

This clonotype has a handful of counts. The chain uses TRBV7-3 and TRBJ2-1; no clear D gene. V lost 1 base and J 6 bases, leaving 13 bases between the germline ends. This CDR3 is 15 amino acids long. Germline-derived CDR1 and CDR2 are SGHTA and FQGTGA. The CDR3 nucleotides are TGTGCCAGCAGCTTAAATGTGGGCCCACTCAATGAGCAGTTCTTC. It yields the protein CASSLNVGPLNEQFF.

This clonotype occurred a few times. The V gene is TRBV3-1, the J gene TRBJ2-5; 7 nucleotides line up with TRBD2. CDR1 and CDR2 (germline): LGHDT, YNNKEL (reference sequence). The CDR3 covers 15 residues. With 4 bases clipped from V and 1 base from J, the junction kept 6 bases outside the gene matches. The CDR3 here is CASSRASGTQETQYF. The DNA of the CDR3 is TGTGCCAGCAGCCGGGCTAGCGGAACCCAAGAGACCCAGTACTTC.